These 8 T cell receptor beta chains came from one sample sequenced in a study of T cell responses to AZD1222 COVID-19 vaccine. Produced via immunoSEQ multiplex PCR; TCRdb's table is partial and in-frame only. In the table there are more than 75,000 clones, about 83% of which are singletons. This sample comprised peripheral blood, obtained 28 days after the second AZD1222 dose. Source of these receptors: an adult who received the AZD1222 COVID-19 vaccine.

The chain carries TRBV27 and TRBJ2-3, with D hard to call. V lost 10 bases and J 1 base, leaving 6 bases between the germline ends. CDR3 length equals 11 residues. Germline-derived CDR1 and CDR2 are MNHEY and SMNVEV (reference sequence). CDR3 sequence (DNA): TGTGCCACTGGGCGCACAGATACGCAGTATTTT. Amino acid sequence: CATGRTDTQYF.

Of note for this clone: The sample holds other DNA sequences that translate to the same CDR3. J is TRBJ1-1 and V is TRBV9; D gene unclear. This CDR3 comprises 13 residues. CDR1 and CDR2 from the germline V gene are SGDLS and YYNGEE. V was clipped by 1 base and J by 1 base, with 5 bases between them. CDR3 in amino acids: CASSVTGNTEAFF. The CDR3 nucleotides read TGTGCCAGCAGCGTAACCGGGAACACTGAAGCTTTCTTT.

J is TRBJ1-4 and V is TRBV2, with D uncertain. The V gene's germline CDR1 is SNHLY and CDR2 FYNNEI. V lost 5 bases to trimming and J lost 8 bases, with 21 bases between them. CDR3 length: 16 amino acids. This CDR3 reads CASSPSTVRAREKLFF. CDR3 DNA: TGTGCCAGCAGTCCCTCAACGGTACGGGCCAGAGAAAAACTGTTTTTT.

This clone was counted between two and nine times. This chain links TRBV15 with TRBJ2-5, with D unresolved. This CDR3 comprises 11 residues. The V and J ends lost 3 bases and 1 base respectively, with 0 bases between them. CDR1 and CDR2 from the germline V gene are LNHNV and YYDKDF (reference sequence). CDR3 protein: CATSSQETQYF. The DNA of the CDR3 is TGTGCCACCAGCAGCCAAGAGACCCAGTACTTC. The full variable domain, with the rest looked up from reference TRBV15 and TRBJ2-5, is DAMVIQNPRYQVTQFGKPVTLSCSQTLNHNVMYWYQQKSSQAPKLLFHYYDKDFNNEADTPDNFQSRRPNTSFCFLDIRSPGLGDTAMYLCATSSQETQYFGPGTRLLVL.

The chain employs TRBV9 and TRBJ1-2, with 7 bases identical to TRBD1. The CDR3 spans 16 residues. V shed 3 bases and J 5 bases; nucleotides not matched to a gene: 13. Germline lookup yields CDR1 SGDLS and CDR2 YYNGEE. The CDR3 sequence is CASSASRDRVQYGYTF. In DNA form, the CDR3 reads TGTGCCAGCAGCGCTTCCCGAGACAGGGTCCAGTATGGCTACACCTTC.

This chain uses TRBV18 with TRBJ1-1, with a weak D call TRBD1 (6 bases). The CDR3 spans 15 residues. Trimming stripped 3 bases from V and 0 bases from J, with 11 bases between. Germline loops: CDR1 KGHSH, CDR2 LQKENI. The CDR3 DNA reads TGTGCCAGCTCACCGGCCGGGACATTGAACACTGAAGCTTTCTTT. Its protein is CASSPAGTLNTEAFF.

The CDR3 is CASSSGQPQLAKNIQYF. For the CDR3, the DNA is TGTGCCAGCTCATCGGGACAGCCCCAACTAGCCAAAAACATTCAGTACTTC. This chain links TRBV18 with TRBJ2-4; 7 bases fit TRBD1. Germline V gene data show CDR1 as KGHSH and CDR2 as LQKENI. This CDR3 is built from 17 residues. The J segment lost 0 bases and the V segment lost 5 bases, leaving 10 bases of the junction unmatched.

The chain employs TRBV19 and TRBJ1-2; 12 bases agree with TRBD1. In germline, CDR1 is LNHDA, CDR2 SQIVND (reference sequence). V trimming: 3 bases; J trimming: 7 bases; junction bases outside the gene matches: 12. The CDR3 length is 17 residues. DNA of the CDR3: TGTGCCAGTAGTATCCCCTCTGGAGGGACAGGGGGCCCTGGCTACACCTTC. Translation gives CASSIPSGGTGGPGYTF.